The clone carrying this TCR beta chain was observed a few times. Its matching antigen is unknown. The sample originates from a study of human T cells and chemical hapten exposure. Findings and limits, study-wide: After DPC sensitization, TCRs above 1 in 1000 frequency showed no change.

V was pared by 5 bases and J by 1 base, with 3 bases of the junction left unmatched. Per germline, CDR1 DFQATT and CDR2 SNEGSKA (reference sequence). This CDR3 contains 14 residues. The starting material, unfractionated whole blood, was used for total RNA extraction. Authors' methods: Samples had a median of around 92,000 TCRs, ranging about 20,000 to 750,000. MiXCR was run by TCRdb on the 5' RACE reads, yielding one entry per CDR3 protein. The V and J calls here are based on TCRdb, not the publication. The table shows 110,000 or so distinct CDR3 sequences, with roughly 18% occurring only once. The receptor was derived from a human donor in good health. The chain combines TRBV20-1 with TRBJ1-5, with 9 bases fitting TRBD1. The CDR3 DNA follows: TGCAGTGCTTCCGGGACAGGGAGCAATCAGCCCCAGCATTTT. It codes for CSASGTGSNQPQHF.